The 28 T cell receptor beta chains listed next were all sequenced from one sample in a study of patients and donors after allogeneic stem cell transplantation. TCRdb used MiXCR to reprocess the RT-PCR reads, holding one entry per CDR3 protein. The sample has about a million distinct CDR3 sequences, over 15% seen once. Source material: blood, either unsorted or a sorted T cell fraction (not recorded which). These receptors came from a human donor who was either an allogeneic HSCT recipient or a stem cell or donor lymphocyte infusion donor (not recorded which). It is not recorded whose cells these are; they may come from a transplant donor.

There are a few counts of this clonotype. Here the CDR3 reads CATSRVAGSTDTQYF. The CDR3, as DNA: TGTGCCACCAGCAGAGTAGCGGGGAGCACAGATACGCAGTATTTT. V usage is TRBV15 and J usage is TRBJ2-3, with TRBD2 matching 8 bases. J gave up 0 bases and V 1 base, and 0 bases lay outside the gene matches. CDR3 size: 15 residues. Germline CDR1 and CDR2: LNHNV and YYDKDF (reference sequence).

The rearrangement uses TRBV4-3 and TRBJ2-7, with D possibly matching TRBD1 (6 bases). Germline CDR1 LGHNA, CDR2 YSLEER. CDR3 length: 15 residues. Trimming pared 0 bases from V and 3 bases from J, leaving 12 bases between. The CDR3 bases are TGCGCCAGCAGCCAAGAGGAAGGGGGTAGCTACGAGCAGTACTTC. It specifies CASSQEEGGSYEQYF.

The chain employs TRBV7-9 and TRBJ2-7; D is tentatively TRBD1 or TRBD2 (5 bases each). V lost 5 bases, J lost 2 bases, and 13 bases lay in between. Germline-derived CDR1 and CDR2 are SEHNR and FQNEAQ (reference sequence). This CDR3 has 14 residues. In DNA, the CDR3 is TGTGCCAGCAGCGGAGAGGGGTTACCCTACGAGCAGTACTTC. Protein product: CASSGEGLPYEQYF.

This clonotype was seen repeatedly, ten times or more. The CDR3 sequence: CASSTAPYEQYF. CDR3 DNA: TGTGCCAGCAGTACCGCTCCTTACGAGCAGTACTTC. This chain connects TRBV12-3 or TRBV12-4 to TRBJ2-7, with unresolved D. This CDR3 is built from 12 residues. Trimming stripped 5 bases from V and 4 bases from J, with 9 bases between.

The chain links TRBV4-1 to TRBJ2-7; 9 bases are a match to TRBD1. Germline assignment: CDR1 MGHRA and CDR2 YSYEKL. The trim removed 1 base at V and 13 bases at J, leaving 11 bases unmatched. The CDR3 spans 14 residues. This CDR3 reads CASSQVGGQGGEYF. For the CDR3, the DNA is TGCGCCAGCAGCCAAGTTGGGGGACAGGGTGGTGAATACTTC.

The rearrangement uses TRBV5-1 and TRBJ1-1; D call uncertain. The CDR3 is made up of 15 amino acids. Germline CDR1 reads SGHRS; CDR2 reads YFSETQ. With 3 bases removed from V and 2 bases from J, the gap between germline ends came to 14 bases. Here the CDR3 reads CASSYQLGLNTEAFF. The CDR3 DNA reads as TGCGCCAGCAGCTATCAATTAGGGTTAAACACTGAAGCTTTCTTT.

The chain couples TRBV9 to TRBJ2-2; no firm D call. Germline CDR1 is SGDLS and CDR2 is YYNGEE. The CDR3 has 15 residues. The V and J ends lost 0 bases and 7 bases respectively, with 13 bases between them. The CDR3 spells CASSVGGHQGGELFF. In DNA, the CDR3 is TGTGCCAGCAGCGTAGGTGGTCATCAAGGCGGGGAGCTGTTTTTT. The full variable domain, in which reference TRBV9 and TRBJ2-2 provide the parts outside the CDR3, is DSGVTQTPKHLITATGQRVTLRCSPRSGDLSVYWYQQSLDQGLQFLIQYYNGEERAKGNILERFSAQQFPDLHSELNLSSLELGDSALYFCASSVGGHQGGELFFGEGSRLTVL.

The chain employs TRBV9 and TRBJ2-1; D is unclear. The CDR3 is 12 residues long. V lost 1 base, J lost 6 bases, and 5 bases lay in between. CDR1 SGDLS and CDR2 YYNGEE come from the germline V gene. The CDR3 reads CASSVFSNEQFF. The DNA of the CDR3 is TGTGCCAGCAGCGTATTTAGCAATGAGCAGTTCTTC. Based on the CDR3 plus reference TRBV9 and TRBJ2-1, the full variable domain is DSGVTQTPKHLITATGQRVTLRCSPRSGDLSVYWYQQSLDQGLQFLIQYYNGEERAKGNILERFSAQQFPDLHSELNLSSLELGDSALYFCASSVFSNEQFFGPGTRLTVL.

In its sample, this clonotype was seen many times. The rearrangement links TRBV29-1 to TRBJ1-2; tentative D call: TRBD1 (6 bases). Germline CDR1 reads SQVTM; CDR2 reads ANQGSEA. The CDR3 contains 13 residues. V was clipped by 5 bases and J by 4 bases, with 14 bases between them. The CDR3 sequence: CSVIIGGSYGYTF. CDR3 DNA: TGCAGCGTTATAATAGGGGGATCCTATGGCTACACCTTC.

This clonotype was seen a few times. The gene calls are TRBV5-1 and TRBJ1-1, with 8 nucleotides matching TRBD1. Germline trimming cut 4 bases from V and 4 bases from J; bases unmatched to any gene: 6. This CDR3 has 14 residues. CDR1 SGHRS and CDR2 YFSETQ come from the germline V gene. DNA for the CDR3: TGCGCCAGCAGCACCGGACAGGGAGTCACTGAAGCTTTCTTT. This codes for CASSTGQGVTEAFF.

The CDR3 region is CSARIGTRPSETQYF. DNA of the CDR3: TGCAGTGCTAGAATCGGGACTAGACCTTCGGAGACCCAGTACTTC. The J gene is TRBJ2-5, the V gene TRBV20-1; 8 nucleotides match TRBD2. Germline V gene data show CDR1 as DFQATT and CDR2 as SNEGSKA (reference sequence). The V and J ends lost 2 bases and 5 bases, in that order; junction bases with no gene match: 10. CDR3 length equals 15 residues.

This clonotype has more than one count but fewer than ten. CDR3 region: CASSLEPGTNEQFF. As DNA, the CDR3 is TGCGCCAGCAGCTTGGAACCAGGAACAAATGAGCAGTTCTTC. The rearrangement joins TRBV5-1 to TRBJ2-1, with D hard to call. Looked up from germline, CDR1 is SGHRS and CDR2 is YFSETQ. Deletions cut 0 bases from V and 7 bases from J, with 11 bases between. This CDR3 comprises 14 residues.

This clonotype was counted only a few times. The genes are TRBV7-2 and TRBJ2-3, with TRBD2 matching over 12 bases. Trimming at V came to 4 bases and at J to 2 bases, leaving 7 bases not matched to a gene. The germline CDR1 and CDR2 sequences are SGHTA and FQGNSA. The CDR3 covers 17 residues. CDR3 nucleotide sequence: TGTGCCAGCAGCTCAGGACTAGCGGGGACTGCCACAGATACGCAGTATTTT. It yields the protein CASSSGLAGTATDTQYF.

This clonotype appeared a few times. This chain uses TRBV7-9 with TRBJ1-1; a possible D gene is TRBD1 (6 bases). Germline V lookup: CDR1 SEHNR, CDR2 FQNEAQ (reference sequence). V lost 5 bases to trimming and J lost 2 bases, with 15 bases between them. The CDR3 is 15 residues long. The CDR3 DNA reads as TGTGCCAGCAGCCTAGGACAGAAGGACAACACTGAAGCTTTCTTT. Amino acid sequence: CASSLGQKDNTEAFF.

This chain joins TRBV24-1 and TRBJ2-1; TRBD1 agrees at 8 bases. With 6 bases clipped from V and 12 bases from J, the junction kept 15 bases outside the gene matches. This CDR3 comprises 15 residues. Germline V CDR1 and CDR2: KGHDR, SFDVKD. The CDR3 region is CATSITGTGVGVQFF. DNA of the CDR3: TGTGCCACCAGTATCACCGGGACAGGCGTCGGGGTGCAGTTCTTC.

This clonotype was seen only a few times. CDR3 coding DNA: TGTGCCAGCAGCCCAAGACAGCTAAAAGAGACCCAGTACTTC. Its protein product is CASSPRQLKETQYF. The V and J genes are TRBV7-2 and TRBJ2-5; a weak D match, TRBD1 (5 bases). Per germline, CDR1 SGHTA and CDR2 FQGNSA. The CDR3 runs 14 residues. V dropped 5 bases and J dropped 3 bases, with 13 bases sitting between them.

V is TRBV24-1 and J is TRBJ1-2; tentative D call: TRBD1 (5 bases). The CDR3 covers 15 residues. CDR1 KGHDR and CDR2 SFDVKD come from the germline V gene. Trimming shortened V by 3 bases and J by 2 bases, and 12 bases separated the two germline ends. The CDR3 is CATSDPTVGNYGYTF. The CDR3 DNA sequence: TGTGCCACCAGTGATCCGACAGTGGGAAACTATGGCTACACCTTC.

The chain carries TRBV7-2 and TRBJ1-1, with TRBD1 as a possible D gene (5 bases). The CDR3 is 14 amino acids. CDR1 is SGHTA, CDR2 FQGNSA, per germline. V was trimmed by 2 bases and J by 3 bases, leaving 10 bases between them. The DNA for the CDR3 is TGTGCCAGCAGCTTAAAGGGGACGTACACTGAAGCTTTCTTT. Translating it yields CASSLKGTYTEAFF.

The chain recombines TRBV5-1 with TRBJ2-1; D call uncertain. Germline CDR1 and CDR2: SGHRS and YFSETQ. Trimming pared 0 bases from V and 9 bases from J, leaving 16 bases between. The CDR3 is 15 residues long. The CDR3 region has the DNA TGCGCCAGCAGCTTGGAGGCTAAGCCCCCAGGTGAGCAGTTCTTC. Translation: CASSLEAKPPGEQFF.

This clonotype came up a few times. The chain couples TRBV5-1 to TRBJ2-2; tentatively, D is TRBD1 or TRBD2 (5 bases each). Trimming pared 5 bases from V and 2 bases from J, leaving 13 bases between. Looked up from germline, CDR1 is SGHRS and CDR2 is YFSETQ. This CDR3 comprises 15 residues. The CDR3 loop is CASSTTGANTGELFF. DNA of the CDR3: TGCGCCAGCAGTACTACCGGGGCTAACACCGGGGAGCTGTTTTTT.

The chain recombines TRBV4-1 with TRBJ2-7; D ambiguous. The germline V gene encodes CDR1 MGHRA and CDR2 YSYEKL. The CDR3 has 12 residues. V lost 1 base and J lost 5, with 6 bases in between. In DNA, the CDR3 is TGCGCCAGCAGCCAAGCTGGGAACGAGCAGTACTTC. This encodes CASSQAGNEQYF.

The CDR3 loop reads CSATKLAGGTNEQFF. The CDR3 region has the DNA TGCAGTGCTACCAAACTAGCGGGAGGGACCAATGAGCAGTTCTTC. The chain couples TRBV20-1 to TRBJ2-1, with 13 positions matching TRBD2. The germline V gene encodes CDR1 DFQATT and CDR2 SNEGSKA (reference sequence). Germline trimming cut 4 bases from V and 6 bases from J; bases unmatched to any gene: 6. CDR3 length: 15 amino acids.

V is TRBV5-1 and J is TRBJ2-7, with 13 bases fitting TRBD2. Germline lookup yields CDR1 SGHRS and CDR2 YFSETQ. This CDR3 has 15 residues. The trim removed 4 bases at V and 3 bases at J, leaving 4 bases unmatched. The CDR3 DNA is TGCGCCAGCAGCCAAGGGACTAGCGGGAACTACGAGCAGTACTTC. Translated: CASSQGTSGNYEQYF.

This sequence joins TRBV13 and TRBJ2-7, with 8 bases matching TRBD1. The J segment lost 7 bases and the V segment lost 6 bases, leaving 11 bases of the junction unmatched. The CDR3 contains 14 residues. Germline loops: CDR1 PRHDT, CDR2 FYEKMQ (reference sequence). The CDR3 region has the DNA TGTGCCAGCAGGCGGCAGGGACAGGCTCGGGAGCAGTACTTC. Translated, it gives CASRRQGQAREQYF. Filled out from reference TRBV13 and TRBJ2-7, the complete variable domain reads AAGVIQSPRHLIKEKRETATLKCYPIPRHDTVYWYQQGPGQDPQFLISFYEKMQSDKGSIPDRFSAQQFSDYHSELNMSSLELGDSALYFCASRRQGQAREQYFGPGTRLTVT.

Many counts were recorded for this clonotype. The gene calls are TRBV29-1 and TRBJ1-2; weak D call: TRBD1 (5 bases). Trimming removed 3 bases from V and 1 base from J, with 15 bases in between. The CDR3 is 15 amino acids. CDR1 is SQVTM, CDR2 ANQGSEA, per germline. CDR3 sequence (DNA): TGCAGCGTTGAGGAAGACAGACAGCTTAACTATGGCTACACCTTC. The encoded protein is CSVEEDRQLNYGYTF.

The sample holds a few counts of this clonotype. This chain's CDR3 is CASSQVGLAPETQYF. DNA for the CDR3: TGCGCCAGCAGCCAAGTAGGACTAGCCCCAGAGACCCAGTACTTC. The rearrangement joins TRBV4-1 to TRBJ2-5; 8 bases map to TRBD2. Trimming took 1 base from V and 4 from J; bases not matched to a gene: 5. The CDR3 spans 15 residues. CDR1 MGHRA and CDR2 YSYEKL come from the germline V gene.

This clonotype was found a few times. The CDR3 coding sequence is TGTGCCAGCTCACCACAGTTCCCTACGGCCGAGGGGTACTTC. It is translated as CASSPQFPTAEGYF. The chain couples TRBV18 to TRBJ2-7, with a tentative D call TRBD2 (5 bases). CDR3 length equals 14 residues. Germline V gene sequence: CDR1 KGHSH, CDR2 LQKENI. Trimming stripped 1 base from V and 12 bases from J, with 19 bases between.

This clonotype was observed a handful of times. The chain uses TRBV11-1 and TRBJ2-3, with 7 bases that match TRBD2. J was trimmed by 3 bases and V by 4 bases; bases with no gene match: 4. Germline CDR1 SGHAT, CDR2 FQDESV (reference sequence). The CDR3 sequence is 14 residues long. The chain's CDR3 is CASSSQLATDTQYF. DNA for the CDR3: TGTGCCAGCAGCTCTCAACTAGCGACAGATACGCAGTATTTT.